This entry concerns a single TCR beta chain. Its target is unknown. This sample is part of a study of T cells in Graves' hyperthyroidism and ophthalmopathy. Study overall: Peripheral blood was collected at initial diagnosis, before any treatment. General study points: Among clonotypes expanded in thyroid above 0.001, most were also found in blood.

The study excluded patients with uncontrolled infection, other autoimmune disease, pregnancy or lactation. PBMCs were obtained from approximately 9.2 ml fresh peripheral blood. CDR3 length: 17 amino acids. CDR1 and CDR2 from the germline V gene are MNHEY and SVGEGT. V dropped 0 bases and J dropped 4; count of bases not matched to a gene: 8. TCR beta CDR3 sequences were amplified from RNA transcripts. A first-round RT-PCR of the TCR CDR3 used the HTBI primer set. TCRdb passed the multiplex PCR reads through MiXCR, listing each CDR3 protein once. Of approximately 620,000 distinct CDR3 sequences in the sample, 11% to 15% are singletons; the top ten hold less than 6%.

The clonotype was recovered from a woman aged 25 to 45 with Graves' hyperthyroidism that later progressed to Graves' ophthalmopathy. V usage is TRBV6-2 or TRBV6-3 and J usage is TRBJ2-1; 8 nucleotides match TRBD2. The sample comprised blood. CDR3: CASSYSMVGGGYNEQFF. The CDR3 DNA sequence: TGTGCCAGCAGTTACTCGATGGTCGGGGGGGGATACAATGAGCAGTTCTTC.